Below are 6 T cell receptor beta chains sequenced from a single sample in a study of OX40 agonist ivuxolimab in advanced cancers. Here immunoSEQ multiplex PCR was the method, and the copy in TCRdb shows in-frame clones only, minus some. The data show fewer than 120,000 clones, roughly 87% seen once. The input for sequencing was CD4+ or CD8+ T cells sorted from blood, taken in a trial of the OX40 agonist ivuxolimab. These receptor sequences come from an adult with an advanced solid tumor such as melanoma, head and neck, liver or kidney cancer.

The CDR3 is CASSNPSTGELFF. CDR3 in DNA: TGTGCCAGCAGCAACCCTAGCACCGGGGAGCTGTTTTTT. J is TRBJ2-2 and V is TRBV9; D not resolved. This CDR3 contains 13 residues. Germline lookup yields CDR1 SGDLS and CDR2 YYNGEE. V dropped 4 bases and J dropped 4 bases, with 8 bases sitting between them.

V and J are TRBV30 and TRBJ1-3; TRBD1 might be the D (5 bases). The CDR3 covers 14 residues. Trimming stripped 8 bases from V and 3 bases from J, with 17 bases between. Per the germline V gene, CDR1 is GTSNPN and CDR2 is SVGIG (reference sequence). The CDR3 sequence: CAGGGVRDGNTIYF. The CDR3 DNA sequence: TGTGCCGGAGGAGGGGTCAGGGATGGAAACACCATATATTTT.

This clone was picked up a small number of times. The chain joins TRBV4-1 to TRBJ2-7; 7 nucleotides match TRBD2. V was clipped by 1 base and J by 6 bases; unmatched bases: 12. The CDR3 loop spans 16 amino acids. CDR1 and CDR2 (germline): MGHRA, YSYEKL. This chain's CDR3 is CASSQAPSRGYREQYF. CDR3 in DNA: TGCGCCAGCAGCCAAGCTCCCTCGCGGGGGTATCGCGAGCAGTACTTC.

The table lists this clone with a few counts. The V gene is TRBV11-2, the J gene TRBJ2-5; no clear D gene. Germline V CDR1 and CDR2: SGHAT, FQNNGV. There are 15 residues in the CDR3. Trimming left V 4 bases short and J 2 bases short, with 14 bases between. CDR3 loop: CASSSAEKIQETQYF. The DNA of the CDR3 is TGTGCCAGCAGCTCCGCCGAGAAGATACAAGAGACCCAGTACTTC.

The rearrangement joins TRBV14 to TRBJ2-3; possible D gene TRBD1, 6 bases. The V gene lost 3 bases and the J gene lost 6 bases, with 19 bases spanning the gap. CDR1 and CDR2 from the germline V gene are SGHDN and FVKESK. This CDR3 has 16 residues. This CDR3 is CASSQTAGVLPDTQYF. DNA for the CDR3: TGTGCCAGCAGCCAGACCGCAGGGGTCCTGCCCGATACGCAGTATTTT.

The chain employs TRBV9 and TRBJ1-2; 7 nucleotides line up with TRBD1. The CDR3 spans 16 residues. V dropped 0 bases and J dropped 4; count of bases not matched to a gene: 9. Germline V lookup: CDR1 SGDLS, CDR2 YYNGEE. The CDR3 sequence is CASSVVEGAGGYGYTF. The CDR3 DNA reads as TGTGCCAGCAGCGTAGTTGAGGGGGCTGGAGGCTATGGCTACACCTTC.